These T cell receptor beta chains were read from a single sample in a study of blood T cells in healthy people across ages. TCRdb passed the 5' RACE reads through MiXCR, listing each CDR3 protein once. This table has about 1.5 million distinct CDR3 sequences, around 40% appearing once. Sequences were obtained from blood. The receptors come from a woman in her late teens or twenties in good health. CDR3s include the opening cysteine and the closing phenylalanine or tryptophan. D genes are given only for firm matches. Expanded clones get a size class; other rows say once, few or many, or leave the size out.

few,TRBV15,TRBJ1-1,NA,CATSRATGRDTEAFF,TGTGCCACCAGCAGAGCGACGGGTAGGGACACTGAAGCTTTCTTT
few,TRBV4-3,TRBJ1-2,NA,CASSKWGSLGYTF,TGCGCCAGCAGCAAGTGGGGCAGCTTAGGCTACACCTTC
NA,TRBV7-9,TRBJ2-7,TRBD1,CASSRPRTGISYEQYF,TGTGCCAGCAGCCGCCCTAGGACAGGGATCTCCTACGAGCAGTACTTC
few,TRBV6-5,TRBJ1-1,NA,CASRRPGQQNAEAFF,TGTGCCAGCAGACGACCGGGGCAGCAGAACGCTGAAGCTTTCTTT
few,TRBV5-1,TRBJ2-1,TRBD2,CASSVALAVNEQFF,TGCGCCAGCAGCGTGGCACTAGCGGTCAATGAGCAGTTCTTC
NA,TRBV11-2,TRBJ2-3,NA,CASSTVASSTDTQYF,TGTGCCAGCAGCACAGTAGCGTCTAGCACAGATACGCAGTATTTT
many,TRBV29-1,TRBJ2-3,NA,CSVIQNKGRTDTQYF,TGCAGCGTGATCCAGAATAAGGGGCGCACAGATACGCAGTATTTT
NA,TRBV7-8,TRBJ1-1,NA,CASSLGALAEAFF,TGTGCCAGCAGCTTAGGTGCCCTGGCTGAAGCTTTCTTT
few,TRBV27,TRBJ1-1,NA,CASSLMGGGTEAFF,TGTGCCAGCAGTTTAATGGGGGGGGGCACTGAAGCTTTCTTT
NA,TRBV20-1,TRBJ2-2,NA,CSARIYNDRSGELFF,TGCAGTGCTAGAATTTATAACGACAGATCCGGGGAGCTGTTTTTT
NA,TRBV5-1,TRBJ1-6,TRBD1,CASSPDRVENSPPHF,TGCGCCAGCAGCCCCGACAGGGTGGAAAATTCACCCCCCCACTTT
NA,TRBV12-3/TRBV12-4,TRBJ1-2,NA,CASSPGSHGYTF,TGTGCCAGCAGCCCGGGGAGTCATGGCTACACCTTC
NA,TRBV7-2,TRBJ2-1,TRBD2,CACSLGLAGRQFF,TGTGCCTGCAGCTTAGGTCTAGCGGGAAGGCAGTTCTTC
once,TRBV2,TRBJ2-5,NA,CARGLTQETQYF,TGTGCCAGGGGCCTGACCCAAGAGACCCAGTACTTC
NA,TRBV7-9,TRBJ1-4,NA,CASSYLEDSYEKLFF,TGTGCCAGCAGCTACCTAGAGGACAGCTATGAAAAACTGTTTTTT
few,TRBV24-1,TRBJ1-5,TRBD1,CATSDSRDRGDQPQHF,TGTGCCACCAGTGATTCCCGGGACAGGGGCGATCAGCCCCAGCATTTT
few,TRBV29-1,TRBJ2-1,TRBD1,CSSGQGPLNEQFF,TGCAGCTCTGGACAGGGGCCGCTCAATGAGCAGTTCTTC
NA,TRBV20-1,TRBJ2-3,NA,CSANLRGRSTDTQYF,TGCAGTGCCAATCTCAGGGGAAGAAGCACAGATACGCAGTATTTT
NA,TRBV20-1,TRBJ1-2,NA,CSAREDHCTNYGYTF,TGCAGTGCTAGAGAAGACCACTGTACTAACTATGGCTACACCTTC
NA,TRBV6-2/TRBV6-3,TRBJ2-1,NA,CASIDGPRRNEQFF,TGTGCCAGCATTGATGGCCCGAGAAGAAATGAGCAGTTCTTC
NA,TRBV12-3/TRBV12-4,TRBJ1-2,NA,CASLDGNYGYTF,TGTGCCAGTCTGGACGGTAACTATGGCTACACCTTC
NA,TRBV20-1,TRBJ2-1,NA,CSARGRGTYDEQFF,TGCAGTGCCAGGGGTAGGGGGACCTACGATGAGCAGTTCTTC
few,TRBV4-1,TRBJ2-5,TRBD2,CASSQYLAGKETQYF,TGCGCCAGCAGCCAATATCTAGCGGGGAAAGAGACCCAGTACTTC
NA,TRBV12-3/TRBV12-4,TRBJ2-1,TRBD2,CASSLLASGGETWNEQFF,TGTGCCAGCAGTTTACTTGCTAGCGGGGGGGAAACATGGAATGAGCAGTTCTTC
few,TRBV7-9,TRBJ2-3,TRBD2,CASSLVAGDADTQYF,TGTGCCAGCAGCTTAGTAGCGGGAGACGCAGATACGCAGTATTTT
many,TRBV9,TRBJ2-1,NA,CASSAPGTPSEQFF,TGTGCCAGCAGCGCACCCGGGACTCCCAGTGAGCAGTTCTTC
many,TRBV27,TRBJ2-6,NA,CASSLPGAGANVLTF,TGTGCCAGCAGTCTCCCCGGGGCTGGGGCCAACGTCCTGACTTTC
NA,TRBV6-6,TRBJ1-6,NA,CASSYSQERSPLHF,TGTGCCAGCAGTTACTCCCAGGAGCGATCACCCCTCCACTTT
NA,TRBV6-5,TRBJ1-5,TRBD1,CASSFTGQGGQPQHF,TGTGCCAGCAGTTTCACCGGACAGGGCGGTCAGCCCCAGCATTTT
many,TRBV18,TRBJ1-1,NA,CASSPPGAGGLTEAFF,TGTGCCAGCTCACCACCGGGTGCGGGGGGGCTCACTGAAGCTTTCTTT
few,TRBV7-2,TRBJ2-7,TRBD2,CASSSIGTSGSYEQYF,TGTGCCAGCAGCTCAATCGGGACTAGCGGGAGTTACGAGCAGTACTTC
NA,TRBV2,TRBJ2-7,NA,CASNTLSYEQYF,TGTGCCAGCAACACCCTTTCCTACGAGCAGTACTTC
NA,TRBV20-1,TRBJ1-2,TRBD1,CSAMVGQIYFGYTF,TGCAGTGCTATGGTGGGACAGATATACTTTGGCTACACCTTC
NA,TRBV10-3,TRBJ2-7,NA,CAISEGGTHYEQYF,TGTGCCATCAGTGAAGGCGGGACCCACTACGAGCAGTACTTC
NA,TRBV6-5,TRBJ2-5,TRBD2,CASSYVAASGSNLETQYF,TGTGCCAGCAGTTACGTCGCGGCTAGCGGGAGTAATTTGGAGACCCAGTACTTC
NA,TRBV27,TRBJ1-5,NA,CASSLKPNQPQHF,TGTGCCAGCAGTTTGAAGCCTAATCAGCCCCAGCATTTT
once,TRBV20-1,TRBJ2-1,NA,CSAKIQWETQFF,TGCAGTGCTAAGATCCAGTGGGAGACCCAGTTCTTC
NA,TRBV6-2/TRBV6-3,TRBJ2-5,TRBD1,CASSHGSGTDQETQYF,TGTGCCAGCAGTCACGGCTCCGGGACAGATCAAGAGACCCAGTACTTC
many,TRBV5-1,TRBJ1-1,TRBD1,CASSPGQGDTEAFF,TGCGCCAGCAGCCCGGGACAGGGGGACACTGAAGCTTTCTTT
NA,TRBV6-5,TRBJ1-5,NA,CASSTMPGQPQHF,TGTGCCAGCAGCACAATGCCCGGACAGCCCCAGCATTTT
NA,TRBV7-2,TRBJ2-7,TRBD1,CASSKDRTLREQYF,TGTGCCAGCAGTAAGGACAGGACCCTACGAGAGCAGTACTTC
NA,TRBV10-3,TRBJ1-1,NA,CAIKGVVNTEAFF,TGTGCCATCAAAGGGGTAGTGAACACTGAAGCTTTCTTT
NA,TRBV19,TRBJ2-7,TRBD2,CASSAGLAGVSYEQYF,TGTGCCAGTAGTGCTGGACTAGCGGGAGTCTCCTACGAGCAGTACTTC
many,TRBV20-1,TRBJ1-2,NA,CSARNNNYGYTF,TGCAGTGCTAGGAACAATAACTATGGCTACACCTTC
NA,TRBV2,TRBJ2-1,TRBD2,CASSEWASGNEQFF,TGTGCCAGCAGTGAATGGGCTAGCGGGAATGAGCAGTTCTTC
NA,TRBV10-3,TRBJ1-2,TRBD1,CAITRDRAYGYTF,TGTGCCATCACAAGGGACAGGGCATATGGCTACACCTTC
few,TRBV6-1,TRBJ1-2,NA,CASTRTVYGYTF,TGTGCCAGCACCCGGACGGTCTATGGCTACACCTTC
few,TRBV6-5,TRBJ2-3,TRBD2,CASSTSGGGGDTQYF,TGTGCCAGCAGCACTAGCGGGGGGGGCGGTGATACGCAGTATTTT
NA,TRBV28,TRBJ2-7,NA,CASSFGLTSYNEQYF,TGTGCCAGCAGTTTCGGACTGACCTCCTACAATGAGCAGTACTTC
few,TRBV12-3/TRBV12-4,TRBJ2-3,TRBD2,CASSPGAGGLRDTQYF,TGTGCCAGCAGTCCAGGGGCGGGGGGCCTGAGAGATACGCAGTATTTT
few,TRBV7-9,TRBJ2-7,NA,CASSQTTGRNPYEQYF,TGTGCCAGCAGCCAAACCACAGGGCGGAACCCCTACGAGCAGTACTTC
NA,TRBV6-5,TRBJ2-3,TRBD1,CANIGTGPLGTQYF,TGTGCCAACATTGGGACAGGGCCCCTCGGTACGCAGTATTTT
NA,TRBV9,TRBJ1-1,NA,CASSFRMSDTEAFF,TGTGCCAGCAGCTTCCGAATGAGCGACACTGAAGCTTTCTTT
NA,TRBV20-1,TRBJ2-7,NA,CSAPAGGLYEQYF,TGCAGTGCTCCAGCCGGAGGCCTCTACGAGCAGTACTTC
NA,TRBV11-2,TRBJ1-4,NA,CASSFPLGGKLFF,TGTGCCAGCAGCTTTCCCCTCGGGGGGAAACTGTTTTTT
NA,TRBV20-1,TRBJ1-5,TRBD1,CSAHIGTGGNQPQHF,TGCAGTGCCCACATCGGGACAGGGGGCAATCAGCCCCAGCATTTT